The 19 T cell receptor beta chains listed next were all sequenced from one sample in a study of blood T cell repertoires in COVID-19 (dated by TCRdb to 2018 to 2020). The library was prepared using the immunoSEQ multiplex PCR assay. The immuneACCESS repertoire file appears here via TCRdb, limited to in-frame rearrangements. These files lack a portion of the clones; in checked studies, under half of the deficit traces to unresolved V genes, and the cause of the others is not known. This sample holds under 150,000 clones; around 84% were observed only once. The ten top clones hold 30% to 45% of the sample. Sequencing input: peripheral blood. The receptors stem from a human donor in a cohort sampled during active COVID-19.

The chain employs TRBV6-2 or TRBV6-3 and TRBJ2-7, with a tentative D call TRBD1 (5 bases). V lost 5 bases and J 2 bases, leaving 13 bases between the germline ends. Germline V gives CDR1 MNHEY, CDR2 SVGEGT. This CDR3 contains 14 residues. CDR3 protein: CASSILRAAYEQYF. CDR3 in DNA: TGTGCCAGCAGTATTCTCAGGGCAGCCTACGAGCAGTACTTC.

The CDR3 region is CASSLSFGTGSHEQFF. The CDR3 coding sequence is TGTGCCAGCAGCTTGTCTTTCGGGACAGGATCCCATGAGCAGTTCTTC. The V gene is TRBV5-4, the J gene TRBJ2-1; 8 nucleotides align to TRBD1. J gave up 8 bases and V 1 base, and 11 bases lay outside the gene matches. Germline CDR1 is SGHNT and CDR2 is YYREEE (reference sequence). CDR3 length equals 16 residues.

This clone was detected only a few times. The chain recombines TRBV2 with TRBJ1-6, with 7 bases that match TRBD1. The CDR3 totals 14 residues. Trimming at V came to 7 bases and at J to 6 bases, leaving 6 bases not matched to a gene. Germline assignment: CDR1 SNHLY and CDR2 FYNNEI. The CDR3 here is CASTYRDSNSPLHF. The DNA of the CDR3 is TGTGCCAGCACGTACCGGGACAGTAATTCACCCCTCCACTTT.

The chain has TRBV14 and TRBJ1-1; D unclear. V was clipped by 0 bases and J by 6 bases, with 11 bases between them. CDR1 is SGHDN and CDR2 is FVKESK in the germline V gene. CDR3 length: 14 residues. The CDR3 coding sequence is TGTGCCAGCAGCCAAGAATCGCGGGGTCCTGAAGCTTTCTTT. Its protein product is CASSQESRGPEAFF.

V gene TRBV10-3 combines with J gene TRBJ2-7, with 9 bases lining up with TRBD2. J lost 5 bases, V lost 1 base, and 6 bases had no gene match. CDR3 length: 15 amino acids. The germline V gene encodes CDR1 ENHRY and CDR2 SYGVKD. Here the CDR3 DNA reads TGTGCCATCAGTGAGTTGGCGGGGGGGCCCCACGAGCAGTACTTC. Its protein is CAISELAGGPHEQYF.

This chain joins TRBV6-1 and TRBJ2-7; 7 positions agree with TRBD2. Germline loops: CDR1 MNHNS, CDR2 SASEGT. V lost 2 bases, J lost 7 bases, and 11 bases stayed unmatched. This CDR3 is 15 amino acids long. The CDR3 nucleotides are TGTGCCAGCAGTGAAAGGGAGGGGCCCGTTTGGGAGCAGTACTTC. This sequence encodes CASSEREGPVWEQYF.

V gene TRBV11-1 combines with J gene TRBJ1-1, with TRBD1 identical over 7 bases. Germline lookup yields CDR1 SGHAT and CDR2 FQDESV (reference sequence). The ends lost 7 bases at V and 1 base at J; junction bases unmatched: 3. This CDR3 is 13 amino acids long. As DNA, the CDR3 is TGTGCCAGCACCCAGGGGGGGAACACTGAAGCTTTCTTT. It specifies CASTQGGNTEAFF. Full variable domain (outside the CDR3, taken from reference TRBV11-1 and TRBJ1-1): EAEVAQSPRYKITEKSQAVAFWCDPISGHATLYWYRQILGQGPELLVQFQDESVVDDSQLPKDRFSAERLKGVDSTLKIQPAELGDSAMYLCASTQGGNTEAFFGQGTRLTVV.

The chain is built from TRBV5-1 and TRBJ2-1; D possibly corresponds to TRBD2 (7 bases). V lost 0 bases to trimming and J lost 4 bases, with 11 bases between them. The CDR3 runs 15 residues. Germline loops: CDR1 SGHRS, CDR2 YFSETQ. The CDR3 reads CASSLAGGEYNEQFF. The CDR3 nucleotides are TGCGCCAGCAGCTTGGCGGGGGGCGAGTACAATGAGCAGTTCTTC.

This chain links TRBV7-9 with TRBJ1-2; TRBD1 matches at 8 bases. Germline CDR1 and CDR2: SEHNR and FQNEAQ (reference sequence). With V trimmed by 2 bases and J by 7 bases, 6 bases remained unmatched. The CDR3 length is 14 residues. The CDR3 here is CASSLNQGAVGYTF. In DNA form, the CDR3 reads TGTGCCAGCAGCTTAAACCAGGGGGCTGTTGGCTACACCTTC.

V usage is TRBV30 and J usage is TRBJ1-2; D gene ambiguous. From germline, CDR1 is GTSNPN and CDR2 SVGIG (reference sequence). The CDR3 is made up of 14 amino acids. V lost 2 bases to trimming and J lost 2 bases, with 12 bases between them. CDR3 in DNA: TGTGCCTGGAGTCTTGACACTTTAAACTATGGCTACACCTTC. Its translation: CAWSLDTLNYGYTF.

CDR3 in amino acids: CASSFGNRVNTEAFF. In nucleotides, the CDR3 is TGTGCCAGCAGCTTTGGGAACAGGGTGAACACTGAAGCTTTCTTT. The chain couples TRBV11-3 to TRBJ1-1; D may be TRBD1 (6 bases). The length of the CDR3 is 15 residues. V lost 3 bases to trimming and J lost 0 bases, with 11 bases between them. CDR1 and CDR2 from the germline V gene are SGHNT and YENEEA.

The V and J genes are TRBV5-4 and TRBJ1-2, with D perhaps matching TRBD1 (5 bases). The V gene lost 5 bases and the J gene lost 0 bases, with 14 bases spanning the gap. Germline V lookup: CDR1 SGHNT, CDR2 YYREEE (reference sequence). CDR3 length: 15 residues. CDR3 nucleotides: TGTGCCAGCAGATTGCAGGGACTCGCTAACTATGGCTACACCTTC. Translating it yields CASRLQGLANYGYTF.

The chain is built from TRBV28 and TRBJ1-6; tentatively, D is TRBD1 (6 bases). The ends were cut back, 5 bases at V and 0 bases at J, with 20 bases in the middle. This CDR3 is 19 amino acids long. Germline loops: CDR1 MDHEN, CDR2 SYDVKM. The CDR3 loop is CASSPQGHYSSSYNSPLHF. The CDR3 DNA follows: TGTGCCAGCAGTCCCCAGGGGCACTACTCCAGCTCCTATAATTCACCCCTCCACTTT.

The chain has TRBV4-2 and TRBJ1-2; the D gene is possibly TRBD1 (6 bases). From germline, CDR1 is LGHNA and CDR2 YNFKEQ. V dropped 0 bases and J dropped 1 base, with 9 bases sitting between them. The CDR3 is 15 residues long. As DNA, the CDR3 is TGTGCCAGCAGCCAAGAAAGGACAGTTAACTATGGCTACACCTTC. This translates into CASSQERTVNYGYTF.

In its sample, this clone was seen once. The chain links TRBV6-5 to TRBJ2-1; a weak D match, TRBD2 (5 bases). V lost 6 bases, J lost 4 bases, and 10 bases lay in between. CDR1 is MNHEY and CDR2 is SVGAGI in the germline V gene. This CDR3 is built from 13 residues. The CDR3 reads CASRSGIYNEQFF. The CDR3 bases are TGTGCCAGCAGATCCGGGATTTACAATGAGCAGTTCTTC.

This clone was recorded once. J is TRBJ1-5 and V is TRBV30, with D possibly matching TRBD1 (5 bases). CDR3 size: 15 residues. The V gene lost 0 bases and the J gene lost 0 bases, with 9 bases spanning the gap. Germline CDR1 reads GTSNPN; CDR2 reads SVGIG (reference sequence). In DNA form, the CDR3 reads TGTGCCTGGAGTGTAGGCGGGGCTAGCAATCAGCCCCAGCATTTT. This sequence encodes CAWSVGGASNQPQHF.

This clone has only one observation. The gene calls are TRBV6-2 or TRBV6-3 and TRBJ1-1; 8 nucleotides line up with TRBD1. The germline V gene has CDR1 MNHEY and CDR2 SVGEGT. This CDR3 is 16 amino acids long. V shed 4 bases and J 1 base; nucleotides not matched to a gene: 8. The chain's CDR3 is CASSSRQGTTNTEAFF. The CDR3, as DNA: TGTGCCAGCAGTTCTCGACAGGGGACTACGAACACTGAAGCTTTCTTT.

This chain uses TRBV29-1 with TRBJ2-7; perhaps TRBD2 as D (6 bases). The CDR3 totals 15 residues. The germline V gene has CDR1 SQVTM and CDR2 ANQGSEA. V lost 2 bases and J 3 bases, leaving 17 bases between the germline ends. The CDR3, as DNA: TGCAGCGTTGAATCTGGGCGGGGAGTCGACTACGAGCAGTACTTC. Protein product: CSVESGRGVDYEQYF.

The chain is built from TRBV4-3 and TRBJ1-4; D remains ambiguous. The V end was cut by 3 bases, the J end by 3 bases, with 17 bases between. This CDR3 spans 17 amino acids. Germline CDR1 LGHNA, CDR2 YSLEER. CDR3: CASSQSYKHVANEKLFF. Here the CDR3 DNA reads TGCGCCAGCAGCCAGTCATATAAACACGTCGCTAATGAAAAACTGTTTTTT.